Listed below are T cell receptor beta chains from one sample, sequenced in a study of CD8+CD57+ T cells in acquired aplastic anemia. TCRdb used MiXCR to reprocess the reads, holding one entry per CDR3 protein. The table shows hundreds of thousands of distinct CDR3 sequences, with more than 40% occurring only once. The specimen sequenced was sorted CD4+, CD8+, or CD8+CD57+ T cells (not recorded which) from PBMCs. Receptor source: a human donor with aplastic anemia. Each CDR3 is given with its conserved first and last residue. A D gene is named only where the DNA matches it firmly. Part of the rows lack a size; the others show once, few, many or a class for expanded clones.

CDR3nt: TGTGCCAGCAGCCCAAGCCCTAGCGGGGCCTACGAGCAGTACTTC; CDR3aa: CASSPSPSGAYEQYF; abundance: NA; d_gene: TRBD2; j_gene: TRBJ2-7; v_gene: TRBV7-9
CDR3nt: TGTGCCACCAGTGACCGCAGCTATGGCTACACCTTC; CDR3aa: CATSDRSYGYTF; abundance: NA; d_gene: NA; j_gene: TRBJ1-2; v_gene: TRBV24-1
CDR3nt: TGTGCCAGCAACCAGGACGGTTTGACAGATACGCAGTATTTT; CDR3aa: CASNQDGLTDTQYF; abundance: many; d_gene: NA; j_gene: TRBJ2-3; v_gene: TRBV28
CDR3nt: TGCGCCAGCAGCCAGGAACAGGAATCTAGCAGGGCGGGGACCCAGTACTTC; CDR3aa: CASSQEQESSRAGTQYF; abundance: NA; d_gene: NA; j_gene: TRBJ2-5; v_gene: TRBV5-1
CDR3nt: TGTGCCAGCAGCCAAGAAGGACAGGGGGTCGACGAGCAGTACTTC; CDR3aa: CASSQEGQGVDEQYF; abundance: NA; d_gene: TRBD1; j_gene: TRBJ2-7; v_gene: TRBV3-1
CDR3nt: TGCGCCAGCAGCCAAGATCGGGCCAGGCGGCCCGGGGAGCTGTTTTTT; CDR3aa: CASSQDRARRPGELFF; abundance: NA; d_gene: NA; j_gene: TRBJ2-2; v_gene: TRBV4-3
CDR3nt: TGTGCCAGCAGAGATGACGGAGGGAATAATTCACCCCTCCACTTT; CDR3aa: CASRDDGGNNSPLHF; abundance: NA; d_gene: NA; j_gene: TRBJ1-6; v_gene: TRBV9
CDR3nt: TGTGCCAGCAGCCAAGGGAGGGCCTACGAGCAGTACTTC; CDR3aa: CASSQGRAYEQYF; abundance: NA; d_gene: NA; j_gene: TRBJ2-7; v_gene: TRBV14
CDR3nt: TGTGCCAGCAGTGCACAGGGAACAGTGGAGTTCTTC; CDR3aa: CASSAQGTVEFF; abundance: NA; d_gene: NA; j_gene: TRBJ2-1; v_gene: TRBV2
CDR3nt: TGCGCCAGAAGGACAGGGGGTGGACAGCCCCAGCATTTT; CDR3aa: CARRTGGGQPQHF; abundance: NA; d_gene: TRBD1; j_gene: TRBJ1-5; v_gene: TRBV5-1
CDR3nt: TGTGCCAGCACCCAGGGGGGGAGCAATCAGCCCCAGCATTTT; CDR3aa: CASTQGGSNQPQHF; abundance: NA; d_gene: TRBD1; j_gene: TRBJ1-5; v_gene: TRBV7-2
CDR3nt: TGTGCCTGGTCGGGGACAGGGAGTGAAGAACTGTTTTTT; CDR3aa: CAWSGTGSEELFF; abundance: NA; d_gene: TRBD1; j_gene: TRBJ1-4; v_gene: TRBV30
CDR3nt: TGCGCCAGCAGCCACGGACCCGCCGGAGGTAGCAATCAGCCCCAGCATTTT; CDR3aa: CASSHGPAGGSNQPQHF; abundance: many; d_gene: NA; j_gene: TRBJ1-5; v_gene: TRBV4-1
CDR3nt: TGTGCCAGCAGCGGACGAGGGGGGGCTAACTATGGCTACACCTTC; CDR3aa: CASSGRGGANYGYTF; abundance: NA; d_gene: NA; j_gene: TRBJ1-2; v_gene: TRBV9
CDR3nt: TGTGCCAGTAGTAGCAACTCCCACAGGGCGTCACCCCTCCACTTT; CDR3aa: CASSSNSHRASPLHF; abundance: few; d_gene: NA; j_gene: TRBJ1-6; v_gene: TRBV19
CDR3nt: TGTGCCAGCAGACCGGGACAGGGGGCTAACACTGAAGCTTTCTTT; CDR3aa: CASRPGQGANTEAFF; abundance: NA; d_gene: TRBD1; j_gene: TRBJ1-1; v_gene: TRBV6-4
CDR3nt: TGCAGTGCTAGCGGGGGTCAGGCCGTCTATGGCTACACCTTC; CDR3aa: CSASGGQAVYGYTF; abundance: NA; d_gene: NA; j_gene: TRBJ1-2; v_gene: TRBV20-1
CDR3nt: TGTGCCAGCAGCCTAAACAGGGGAGGGCACACTGAAGCTTTCTTT; CDR3aa: CASSLNRGGHTEAFF; abundance: many; d_gene: TRBD1; j_gene: TRBJ1-1; v_gene: TRBV6-5
CDR3nt: TGTGCCAGCAGCTTGGCGTCTTTGGGTCTGGGAAACACCATATATTTT; CDR3aa: CASSLASLGLGNTIYF; abundance: NA; d_gene: NA; j_gene: TRBJ1-3; v_gene: TRBV7-9
CDR3nt: TGCGCCAGCAGCGATCGTAGCGGGATAGTCTACAATGAGCAGTTCTTC; CDR3aa: CASSDRSGIVYNEQFF; abundance: once; d_gene: TRBD2; j_gene: TRBJ2-1; v_gene: TRBV7-3
CDR3nt: TGTGCCAGCAGTGAACGGACTAGCGGAATAGAGCAGTTCTTC; CDR3aa: CASSERTSGIEQFF; abundance: NA; d_gene: TRBD2; j_gene: TRBJ2-1; v_gene: TRBV7-9
CDR3nt: TGCAGCGTTGAGTTCGCGGCTAGCGGAGGGGTATTGGGCACAGATACGCAGTATTTT; CDR3aa: CSVEFAASGGVLGTDTQYF; abundance: many; d_gene: TRBD2; j_gene: TRBJ2-3; v_gene: TRBV29-1
CDR3nt: TGTGCCAGCAGCCACCAGCGGGACCAAGAGACCCAGTACTTC; CDR3aa: CASSHQRDQETQYF; abundance: NA; d_gene: NA; j_gene: TRBJ2-5; v_gene: TRBV7-9
CDR3nt: TGCAGTGCTAGAGAAGGAGCGCCCCTCCACTTT; CDR3aa: CSAREGAPLHF; abundance: NA; d_gene: NA; j_gene: TRBJ1-6; v_gene: TRBV20-1
CDR3nt: TGCAGCGTTGAAACAGGGTCGGGGGATTCACCCCTCCACTTT; CDR3aa: CSVETGSGDSPLHF; abundance: NA; d_gene: NA; j_gene: TRBJ1-6; v_gene: TRBV29-1
CDR3nt: TGTGCCAGCAGCCCCAGAGGGACAGGGTGGTCTGAAGCTTTCTTT; CDR3aa: CASSPRGTGWSEAFF; abundance: NA; d_gene: TRBD1; j_gene: TRBJ1-1; v_gene: TRBV10-2
CDR3nt: TGTGCCAGCAGCCAATCGACTAGACAGGGGCGCACTGAAGCTTTCTTT; CDR3aa: CASSQSTRQGRTEAFF; abundance: few; d_gene: TRBD1; j_gene: TRBJ1-1; v_gene: TRBV3-1
CDR3nt: TGTGCCACCAGTGACCCGGGCCGTGGCTCCCAGCCCCAGCATTTT; CDR3aa: CATSDPGRGSQPQHF; abundance: NA; d_gene: NA; j_gene: TRBJ1-5; v_gene: TRBV24-1
CDR3nt: TGTGCCAGCAGCCACTATCTCGGGGGGGCAACAGATACGCAGTATTTT; CDR3aa: CASSHYLGGATDTQYF; abundance: NA; d_gene: TRBD2; j_gene: TRBJ2-3; v_gene: TRBV3-1
CDR3nt: TGTGCCAGTAGTATCGCCTCCCCAGGCTCTGGAAACACCATATATTTT; CDR3aa: CASSIASPGSGNTIYF; abundance: NA; d_gene: NA; j_gene: TRBJ1-3; v_gene: TRBV19
CDR3nt: TGCAGCGTTGTGGCGGGTGCCTACGAGCAGTACTTC; CDR3aa: CSVVAGAYEQYF; abundance: once; d_gene: NA; j_gene: TRBJ2-7; v_gene: TRBV29-1
CDR3nt: TGTGCCAGCAGCTTAAGTCTCCGCTCCTACAATGAGCAGTTCTTC; CDR3aa: CASSLSLRSYNEQFF; abundance: many; d_gene: NA; j_gene: TRBJ2-1; v_gene: TRBV7-9
CDR3nt: TGTGCCAGCAGTGAAGAACCGAGGGCCGGGGAGCTGTTTTTT; CDR3aa: CASSEEPRAGELFF; abundance: NA; d_gene: NA; j_gene: TRBJ2-2; v_gene: TRBV12-3/TRBV12-4
CDR3nt: TGCGCCAGCAGCTTGGGACAGGTGGGCTATGGCTACACCTTC; CDR3aa: CASSLGQVGYGYTF; abundance: few; d_gene: NA; j_gene: TRBJ1-2; v_gene: TRBV5-1
CDR3nt: TGTGCCACCAGTGATTTTTGGGGCTACACCTTC; CDR3aa: CATSDFWGYTF; abundance: NA; d_gene: NA; j_gene: TRBJ1-2; v_gene: TRBV24-1
CDR3nt: TGTGCCAGCCGGACAGGGACCTACACCGGGGAGCTGTTTTTT; CDR3aa: CASRTGTYTGELFF; abundance: NA; d_gene: TRBD1; j_gene: TRBJ2-2; v_gene: TRBV7-2
CDR3nt: TGCGCCAGCAGTGATGAGGGGGTCGACGAGCAGTTCTTC; CDR3aa: CASSDEGVDEQFF; abundance: NA; d_gene: NA; j_gene: TRBJ2-1; v_gene: TRBV10-2
CDR3nt: TGTGCCAGTAGTAGATCAGGGGTACAAGAGACCCAGTACTTC; CDR3aa: CASSRSGVQETQYF; abundance: few; d_gene: NA; j_gene: TRBJ2-5; v_gene: TRBV19
CDR3nt: TGTGCCAGCAGCTTGGTGCCCGGGACAGCGAGCTCCTACGAGCAGTACTTC; CDR3aa: CASSLVPGTASSYEQYF; abundance: NA; d_gene: TRBD1; j_gene: TRBJ2-7; v_gene: TRBV5-4
CDR3nt: TGTGCCACCAGCAGAGTTCCCCTCCTAGCGGGATCCACAGATACGCAGTATTTT; CDR3aa: CATSRVPLLAGSTDTQYF; abundance: NA; d_gene: TRBD2; j_gene: TRBJ2-3; v_gene: TRBV15
CDR3nt: TGTGCCAGCAGTTTATCAGAGGCCTACGAGCAGTACTTC; CDR3aa: CASSLSEAYEQYF; abundance: few; d_gene: NA; j_gene: TRBJ2-7; v_gene: TRBV27
CDR3nt: TGTGCCAGCAGCTTATATCCTCAGCGGGAGTCCTACAATGAGCAGTTCTTC; CDR3aa: CASSLYPQRESYNEQFF; abundance: many; d_gene: TRBD2; j_gene: TRBJ2-1; v_gene: TRBV7-8
CDR3nt: TGTGCCACGATTAGGGGCAATGAGCAGTTCTTC; CDR3aa: CATIRGNEQFF; abundance: few; d_gene: NA; j_gene: TRBJ2-1; v_gene: TRBV27
CDR3nt: TGTGCCAGCAGCTTGTGGGGACAGGGGGGGTACGAGCAGTACTTC; CDR3aa: CASSLWGQGGYEQYF; abundance: NA; d_gene: TRBD1; j_gene: TRBJ2-7; v_gene: TRBV7-3
CDR3nt: TGCAGTGCTAGAGTCCTCAGGGGGAGTGTCTATGGCTACACCTTC; CDR3aa: CSARVLRGSVYGYTF; abundance: NA; d_gene: TRBD1; j_gene: TRBJ1-2; v_gene: TRBV20-1
CDR3nt: TGTGCCACCAGCAGAGATAAGCGTCTTCCCTACGAGCAGTACTTC; CDR3aa: CATSRDKRLPYEQYF; abundance: NA; d_gene: NA; j_gene: TRBJ2-7; v_gene: TRBV15